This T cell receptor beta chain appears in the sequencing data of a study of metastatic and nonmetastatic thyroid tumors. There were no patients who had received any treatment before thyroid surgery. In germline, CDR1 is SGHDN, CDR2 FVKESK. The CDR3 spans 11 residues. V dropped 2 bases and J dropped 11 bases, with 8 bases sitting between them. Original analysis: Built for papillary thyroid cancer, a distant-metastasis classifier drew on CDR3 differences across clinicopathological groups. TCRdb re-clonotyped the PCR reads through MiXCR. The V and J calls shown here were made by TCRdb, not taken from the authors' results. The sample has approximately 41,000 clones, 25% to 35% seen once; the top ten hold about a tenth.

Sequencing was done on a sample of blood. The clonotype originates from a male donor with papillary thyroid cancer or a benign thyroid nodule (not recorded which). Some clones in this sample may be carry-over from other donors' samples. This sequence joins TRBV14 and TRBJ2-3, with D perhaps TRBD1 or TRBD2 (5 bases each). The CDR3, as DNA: TGTGCCAGCAGCCAACAGGGAGTGCAGTATTTT. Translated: CASSQQGVQYF.